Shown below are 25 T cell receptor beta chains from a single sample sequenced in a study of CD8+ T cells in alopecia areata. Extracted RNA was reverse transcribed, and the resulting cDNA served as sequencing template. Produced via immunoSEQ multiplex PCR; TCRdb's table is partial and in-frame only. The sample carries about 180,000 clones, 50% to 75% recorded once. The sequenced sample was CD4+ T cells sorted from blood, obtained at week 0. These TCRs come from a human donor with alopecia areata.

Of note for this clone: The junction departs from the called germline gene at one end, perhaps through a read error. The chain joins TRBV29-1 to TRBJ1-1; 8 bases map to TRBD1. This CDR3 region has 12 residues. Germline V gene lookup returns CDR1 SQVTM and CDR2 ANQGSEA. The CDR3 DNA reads TGCAGCGTGGAAGACAGGGGAGCTGAAGCTTTCTTT. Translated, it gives CSVEDRGAEAFF. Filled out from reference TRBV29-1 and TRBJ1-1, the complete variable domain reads SAVISQKPSRDICQRGTSLTIQCQVDSQVTMMFWYRQQPGQSLTLIATANQGSEATYESGFVIDKFPISRPNLTFSTLTVSNMSPEDSSIYLCSVEDRGAEAFFGQGTRLTVV.

The CDR3 DNA is TGCAGCGTTGAAGATGACCGACCGGGCTACACCTTC. This encodes CSVEDDRPGYTF. V is TRBV29-1 and J is TRBJ1-2; no clear D. Germline lookup yields CDR1 SQVTM and CDR2 ANQGSEA. The length of the CDR3 is 12 residues. The germline V and J ends were trimmed by 0 bases and 8 bases, with 10 bases remaining between them. Complete variable domain (other parts from reference TRBV29-1 and TRBJ1-2): SAVISQKPSRDICQRGTSLTIQCQVDSQVTMMFWYRQQPGQSLTLIATANQGSEATYESGFVIDKFPISRPNLTFSTLTVSNMSPEDSSIYLCSVEDDRPGYTFGSGTRLTVV.

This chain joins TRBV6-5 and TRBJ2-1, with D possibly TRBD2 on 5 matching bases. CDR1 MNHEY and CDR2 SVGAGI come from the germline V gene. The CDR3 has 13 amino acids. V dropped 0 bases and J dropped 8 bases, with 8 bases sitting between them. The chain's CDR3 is CASSYSRGYEQFF. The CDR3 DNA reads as TGTGCCAGCAGTTACTCGAGAGGGTATGAGCAGTTCTTC.

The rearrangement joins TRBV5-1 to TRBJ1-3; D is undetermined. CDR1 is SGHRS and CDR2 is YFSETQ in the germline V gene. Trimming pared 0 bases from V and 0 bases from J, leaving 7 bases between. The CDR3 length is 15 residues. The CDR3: CASSLAGNSGNTIYF. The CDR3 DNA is TGCGCCAGCAGCTTGGCCGGCAACTCTGGAAACACCATATATTTT. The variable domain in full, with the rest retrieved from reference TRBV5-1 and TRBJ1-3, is KAGVTQTPRYLIKTRGQQVTLSCSPISGHRSVSWYQQTPGQGLQFLFEYFSETQRNKGNFPGRFSGRQFSNSRSEMNVSTLELGDSALYLCASSLAGNSGNTIYFGEGSWLTVV.

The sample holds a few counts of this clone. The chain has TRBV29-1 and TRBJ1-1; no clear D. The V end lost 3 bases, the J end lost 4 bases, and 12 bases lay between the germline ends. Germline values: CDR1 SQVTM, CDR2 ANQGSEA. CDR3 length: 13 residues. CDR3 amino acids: CSVERRVATEAFF. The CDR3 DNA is TGCAGCGTTGAGAGGAGGGTGGCCACTGAAGCTTTCTTT.

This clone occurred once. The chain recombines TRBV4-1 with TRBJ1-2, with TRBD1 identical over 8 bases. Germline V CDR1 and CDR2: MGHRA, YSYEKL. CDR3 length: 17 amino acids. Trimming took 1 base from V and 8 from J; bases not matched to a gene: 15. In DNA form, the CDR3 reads TGCGCCAGCAGCCAAGTTGGACAGGGTAGAGGATCGAGGGGCTACACCTTC. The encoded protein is CASSQVGQGRGSRGYTF.

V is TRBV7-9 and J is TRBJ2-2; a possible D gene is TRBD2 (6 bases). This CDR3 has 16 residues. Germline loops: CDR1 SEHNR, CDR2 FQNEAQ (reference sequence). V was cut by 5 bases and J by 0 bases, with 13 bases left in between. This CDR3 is CASSQTGLTNTGELFF. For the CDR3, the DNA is TGTGCCAGCAGCCAAACGGGACTGACGAACACCGGGGAGCTGTTTTTT.

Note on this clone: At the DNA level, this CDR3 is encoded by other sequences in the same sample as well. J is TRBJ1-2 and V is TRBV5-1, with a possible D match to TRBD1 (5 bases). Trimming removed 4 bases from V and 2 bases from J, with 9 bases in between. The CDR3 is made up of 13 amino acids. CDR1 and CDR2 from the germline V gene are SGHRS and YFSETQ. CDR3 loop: CASSPGQNYGYTF. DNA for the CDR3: TGCGCCAGCAGCCCCGGACAAAACTATGGCTACACCTTC.

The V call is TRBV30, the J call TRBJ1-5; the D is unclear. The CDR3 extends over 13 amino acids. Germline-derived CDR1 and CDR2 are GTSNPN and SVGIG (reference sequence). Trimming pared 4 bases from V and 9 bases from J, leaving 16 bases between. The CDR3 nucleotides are TGTGCCTGGAAGGGCAGCGCTAGAATGCCCCAGCATTTT. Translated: CAWKGSARMPQHF.

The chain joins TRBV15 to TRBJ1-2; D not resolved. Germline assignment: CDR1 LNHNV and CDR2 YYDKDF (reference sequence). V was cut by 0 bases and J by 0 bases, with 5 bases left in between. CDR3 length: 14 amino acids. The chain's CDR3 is CATSRDTANYGYTF. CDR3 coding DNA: TGTGCCACCAGCAGAGATACAGCTAACTATGGCTACACCTTC.

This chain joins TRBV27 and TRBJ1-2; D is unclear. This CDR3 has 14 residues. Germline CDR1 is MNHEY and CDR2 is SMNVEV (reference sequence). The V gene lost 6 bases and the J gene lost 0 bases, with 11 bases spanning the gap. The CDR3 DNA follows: TGTGCCAGCAGCATGGATGTCTCTAACTATGGCTACACCTTC. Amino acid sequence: CASSMDVSNYGYTF.

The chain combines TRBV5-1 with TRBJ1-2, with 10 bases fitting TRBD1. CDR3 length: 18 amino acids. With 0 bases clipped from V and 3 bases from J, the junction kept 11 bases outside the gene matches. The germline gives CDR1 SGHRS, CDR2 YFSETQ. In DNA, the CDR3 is TGCGCCAGCAGCTTGGCCGGGCTTGGGACAGGGGCCGACTATGGCTACACCTTC. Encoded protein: CASSLAGLGTGADYGYTF.

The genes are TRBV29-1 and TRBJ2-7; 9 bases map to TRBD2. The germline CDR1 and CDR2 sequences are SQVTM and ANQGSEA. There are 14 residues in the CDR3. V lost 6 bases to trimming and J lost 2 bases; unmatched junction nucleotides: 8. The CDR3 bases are TGCAGCGTGACCCTCGGCGGGGGGGCCTACGAGCAGTACTTC. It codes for CSVTLGGGAYEQYF.

In DNA, the CDR3 is TGCAGCGTCTCTTGGACTAGCGGGGCATACAATGAGCAGTTCTTC. Translated, it gives CSVSWTSGAYNEQFF. The chain joins TRBV29-1 to TRBJ2-1, with TRBD2 identical over 12 bases. This CDR3 has 15 amino acids. CDR1 and CDR2 from the germline V gene are SQVTM and ANQGSEA. V shed 6 bases, J shed 4 bases, and the junction held 7 bases outside the gene matches.

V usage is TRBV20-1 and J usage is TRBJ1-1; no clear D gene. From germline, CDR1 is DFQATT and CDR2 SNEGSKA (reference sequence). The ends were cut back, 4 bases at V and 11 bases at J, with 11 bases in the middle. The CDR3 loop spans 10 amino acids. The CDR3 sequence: CSATHPEAFF. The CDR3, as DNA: TGCAGTGCTACGCACCCAGAGGCTTTCTTT.

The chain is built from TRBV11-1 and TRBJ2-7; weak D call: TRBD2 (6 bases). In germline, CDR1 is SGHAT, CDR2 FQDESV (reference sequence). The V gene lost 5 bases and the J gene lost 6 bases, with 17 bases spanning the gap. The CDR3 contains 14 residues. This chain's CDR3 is CASSTRGTGLEQYF. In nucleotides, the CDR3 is TGTGCCAGCAGCACACGGGGGACCGGGCTCGAGCAGTACTTC.

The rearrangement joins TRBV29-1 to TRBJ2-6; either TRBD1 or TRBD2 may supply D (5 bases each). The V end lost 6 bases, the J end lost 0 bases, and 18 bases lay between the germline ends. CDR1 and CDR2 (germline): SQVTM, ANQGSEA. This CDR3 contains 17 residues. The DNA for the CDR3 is TGCAGCGTACGTACCCCGGGACGGAGCTCTGGGGCCAACGTCCTGACTTTC. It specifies CSVRTPGRSSGANVLTF.

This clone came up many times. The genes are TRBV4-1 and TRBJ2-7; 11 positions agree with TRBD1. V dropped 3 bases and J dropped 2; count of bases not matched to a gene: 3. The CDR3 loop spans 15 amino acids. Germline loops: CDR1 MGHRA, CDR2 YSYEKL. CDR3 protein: CASSHPGQGAYEQYF. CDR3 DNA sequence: TGCGCCAGCAGCCACCCGGGACAGGGGGCCTACGAGCAGTACTTC.

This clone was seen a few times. The CDR3 nucleotides read TGCAGCGTTGATAAGGGGAACTCTAGCAATCAGCCCCAGCATTTT. Its protein product is CSVDKGNSSNQPQHF. The V gene is TRBV29-1, the J gene TRBJ1-5; tentatively, D is TRBD1 (5 bases). CDR1 and CDR2 (germline): SQVTM, ANQGSEA. Trimming pared 3 bases from V and 0 bases from J, leaving 12 bases between. The CDR3 covers 15 residues. The full variable domain, with the rest looked up from reference TRBV29-1 and TRBJ1-5, is SAVISQKPSRDICQRGTSLTIQCQVDSQVTMMFWYRQQPGQSLTLIATANQGSEATYESGFVIDKFPISRPNLTFSTLTVSNMSPEDSSIYLCSVDKGNSSNQPQHFGDGTRLSIL.

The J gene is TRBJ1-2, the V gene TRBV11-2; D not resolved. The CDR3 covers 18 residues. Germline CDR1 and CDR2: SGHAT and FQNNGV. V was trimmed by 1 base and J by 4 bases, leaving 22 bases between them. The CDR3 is CASSLGRNQVVVSYGYTF. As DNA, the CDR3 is TGTGCCAGCAGCTTAGGAAGGAACCAAGTGGTCGTTAGCTATGGCTACACCTTC.

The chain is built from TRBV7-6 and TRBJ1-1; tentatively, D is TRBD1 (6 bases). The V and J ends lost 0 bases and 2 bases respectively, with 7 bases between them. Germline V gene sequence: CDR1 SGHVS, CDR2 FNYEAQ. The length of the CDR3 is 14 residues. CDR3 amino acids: CASSLAGGNTEAFF. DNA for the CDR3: TGTGCCAGCAGCTTAGCAGGGGGTAACACTGAAGCTTTCTTT.

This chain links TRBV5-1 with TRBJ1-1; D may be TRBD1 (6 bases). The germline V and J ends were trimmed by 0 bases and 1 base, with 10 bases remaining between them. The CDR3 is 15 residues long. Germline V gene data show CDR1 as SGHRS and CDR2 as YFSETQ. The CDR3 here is CASSLVAGANTEAFF. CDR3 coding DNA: TGCGCCAGCAGCTTGGTGGCAGGGGCGAACACTGAAGCTTTCTTT. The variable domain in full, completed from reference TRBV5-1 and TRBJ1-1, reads KAGVTQTPRYLIKTRGQQVTLSCSPISGHRSVSWYQQTPGQGLQFLFEYFSETQRNKGNFPGRFSGRQFSNSRSEMNVSTLELGDSALYLCASSLVAGANTEAFFGQGTRLTVV.

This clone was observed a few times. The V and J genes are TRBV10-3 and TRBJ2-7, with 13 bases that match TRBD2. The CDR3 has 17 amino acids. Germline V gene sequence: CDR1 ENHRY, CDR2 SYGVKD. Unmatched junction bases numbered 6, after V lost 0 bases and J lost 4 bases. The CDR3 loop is CAISESRGLAGTYEQYF. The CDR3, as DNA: TGTGCCATCAGTGAGTCGAGGGGACTAGCGGGAACTTACGAGCAGTACTTC.

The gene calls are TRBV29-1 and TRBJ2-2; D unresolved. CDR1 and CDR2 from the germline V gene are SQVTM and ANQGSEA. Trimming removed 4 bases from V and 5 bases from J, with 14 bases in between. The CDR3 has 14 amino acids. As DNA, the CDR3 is TGCAGCGTTGTGATAGCAAAACGTACCGGGGAGCTGTTTTTT. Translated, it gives CSVVIAKRTGELFF.

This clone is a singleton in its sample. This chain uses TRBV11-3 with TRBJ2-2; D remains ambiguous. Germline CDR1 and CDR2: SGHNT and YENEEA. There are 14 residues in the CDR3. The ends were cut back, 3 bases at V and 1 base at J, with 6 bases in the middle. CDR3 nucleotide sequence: TGTGCCAGCAGCTTGTCATGGAACACCGGGGAGCTGTTTTTT. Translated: CASSLSWNTGELFF.